These 10 T cell receptor beta chains originate from one sample sequenced in a study of spatial heterogeneity in lung cancer. The time point was: sample taken at primary tumor resection. TCRdb redid the calling of the 5' RACE reads with MiXCR, one entry per CDR3 protein. The data contain approximately 11,000 distinct CDR3 sequences, less than 7% of them singletons. The source was normal lung tissue next to the tumor, collected at surgery. Receptors were obtained from a male donor with early-stage non-small cell lung cancer.

The sample holds many counts of this clonotype. V and J are TRBV20-1 and TRBJ2-3, with 9 positions matching TRBD1. Germline V gene sequence: CDR1 DFQATT, CDR2 SNEGSKA (reference sequence). V lost 4 bases, J lost 4 bases, and 3 bases stayed unmatched. This CDR3 comprises 13 residues. CDR3 coding DNA: TGCAGTGCTACCGGGACAGGGCCAGATACGCAGTATTTT. Residues: CSATGTGPDTQYF.

The V gene is TRBV6-5, the J gene TRBJ2-7; 7 bases fit TRBD1. In germline, CDR1 is MNHEY, CDR2 SVGAGI. The CDR3 extends over 14 amino acids. V lost 7 bases to trimming and J lost 5 bases; unmatched junction nucleotides: 11. Written as DNA, the CDR3 is TGTGCCAGCAAAACCGGGACAGCCTCGAACGAGCAGTACTTC. It translates to CASKTGTASNEQYF.

This clonotype was detected ten times or more. The rearrangement joins TRBV7-8 to TRBJ2-5; D unresolved. The CDR3 is 12 amino acids. Germline V gene data show CDR1 as SGHVS and CDR2 as FQNEAQ. With 4 bases removed from V and 6 bases from J, the gap between germline ends came to 9 bases. The CDR3 DNA reads TGTGCCAGCAGCTGGCTGATTCAGACCCAGTACTTC. This codes for CASSWLIQTQYF.

In this sample, this clonotype turned up many times. The chain links TRBV6-6 to TRBJ1-2; no definite D call. CDR1 and CDR2 from the germline V gene are MNHNY and SVGAGI (reference sequence). The CDR3 contains 14 residues. The germline V and J ends were trimmed by 6 bases and 4 bases, with 15 bases remaining between them. The CDR3 region is CASRNVRALYGYTF. CDR3 bases: TGTGCCAGCAGGAACGTACGGGCCCTCTATGGCTACACCTTC.

This clonotype was observed at least ten times. The chain is built from TRBV27 and TRBJ1-4; D is perhaps TRBD1 (5 bases). The CDR3 loop spans 14 amino acids. The germline V gene has CDR1 MNHEY and CDR2 SMNVEV (reference sequence). Trimming left V 6 bases short and J 10 bases short, with 18 bases between. The CDR3 sequence is CASRIRDGARKLFF. Written as DNA, the CDR3 is TGTGCCAGCAGGATCCGGGACGGTGCCAGAAAACTGTTTTTT.

This clonotype was seen many times. This sequence joins TRBV10-3 and TRBJ1-2, with D possibly being TRBD1 (6 bases). Deletions cut 1 base from V and 7 bases from J, with 16 bases between. Germline assignment: CDR1 ENHRY and CDR2 SYGVKD. The length of the CDR3 is 15 residues. CDR3 coding DNA: TGTGCCATCAGTGAGTTTGAGAGGGGGAGAGGTGGCTACACCTTC. As protein: CAISEFERGRGGYTF.

This clonotype showed up many times. The genes are TRBV14 and TRBJ1-1, with no clear D. Germline CDR1 SGHDN, CDR2 FVKESK. Trimming removed 6 bases at V and 2 bases at J, with 10 bases between. The CDR3 is 13 residues long. CDR3 sequence reads: CASRMSGNTEAFF. CDR3 nucleotide sequence: TGTGCCAGCAGAATGTCCGGAAACACTGAAGCTTTCTTT.

Many counts were recorded for this clonotype. CDR3 in DNA: TGTGCCAGCAGCGATCGGGACCGTCCGAGCTACACCTTC. Translation gives CASSDRDRPSYTF. J is TRBJ1-2 and V is TRBV3-1; tentatively, D is TRBD1 (5 bases). Germline values: CDR1 LGHDT, CDR2 YNNKEL (reference sequence). There are 13 residues in the CDR3. Trimming stripped 5 bases from V and 9 bases from J, with 16 bases between.

This clonotype was found many times. The chain carries TRBV20-1 and TRBJ2-7; 10 nucleotides match TRBD2. V was clipped by 6 bases and J by 0 bases; unmatched bases: 11. The CDR3 loop spans 16 amino acids. CDR1 DFQATT and CDR2 SNEGSKA come from the germline V gene (reference sequence). As DNA, the CDR3 is TGCAGTGCCTACTCCGGACTAGCGGTTAACTCCTACGAGCAGTACTTC. Encoded protein: CSAYSGLAVNSYEQYF.

This clonotype was recorded at least ten times. J is TRBJ1-2 and V is TRBV3-1; unclear D gene. Germline loops: CDR1 LGHDT, CDR2 YNNKEL (reference sequence). Trimming took off 1 base at V and 3 bases at J, with 6 bases between the two ends. CDR3 length: 13 amino acids. CDR3 coding DNA: TGTGCCAGCAGCCAAGTCACAGACTATGGCTACACCTTC. Its translation: CASSQVTDYGYTF.